Listed here is a single TCR beta chain. Its specificity is not known. Clones were sequenced by immunoSEQ multiplex PCR, and TCRdb holds only the in-frame ones, with some missing. The sample contains 50,000 to 60,000 clones, about 70% of which appear only once. The data stem from a study of T cell clones after liver transplantation. Study-level findings and limits: Post-transplant, graft-donor-reactive CD4 TCRbeta sequences in blood dropped significantly in most of the 8 subjects.

The CDR3 covers 17 residues. Germline CDR1 KGHSH, CDR2 LQKENI. Deletions cut 1 base from V and 2 bases from J, with 16 bases between. Unstimulated PBMCs were sorted into CD3+CD4+ and CD3+CD8+ populations. Here the sequenced sample was CD4+ T cells from blood, taken at the approximately 16-month timepoint. The clonotype comes from a human patient who received a liver transplant. The T cells may partly be graft donor cells. The V and J genes are TRBV18 and TRBJ2-3, with D uncertain. CDR3 nucleotide sequence: TGTGCCAGCTCACCACTTCGAAGGGCCGAATACACAGATACGCAGTATTTT. Residues: CASSPLRRAEYTDTQYF.